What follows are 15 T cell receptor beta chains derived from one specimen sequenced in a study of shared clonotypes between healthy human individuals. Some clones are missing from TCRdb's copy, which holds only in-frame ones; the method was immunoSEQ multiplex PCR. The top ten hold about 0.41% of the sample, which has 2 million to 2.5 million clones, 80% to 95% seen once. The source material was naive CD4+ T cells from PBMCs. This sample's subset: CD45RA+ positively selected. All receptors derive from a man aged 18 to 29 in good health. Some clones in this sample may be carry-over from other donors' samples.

CDR3 in amino acids: CASSRPGQGLSGELFF. The CDR3 region has the DNA TGTGCCAGCAGCCGACCGGGACAGGGATTATCCGGGGAGCTGTTTTTT. The V call is TRBV5-4, the J call TRBJ2-2, with 9 bases identical to TRBD1. The germline V gene encodes CDR1 SGHNT and CDR2 YYREEE (reference sequence). The CDR3 has 16 residues. Trimming at V came to 4 bases and at J to 6 bases, leaving 10 bases not matched to a gene.

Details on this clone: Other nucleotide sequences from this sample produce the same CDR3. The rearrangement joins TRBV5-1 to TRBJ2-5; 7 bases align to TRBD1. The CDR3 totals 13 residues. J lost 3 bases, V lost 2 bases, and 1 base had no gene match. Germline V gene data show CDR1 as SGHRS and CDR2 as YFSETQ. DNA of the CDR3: TGCGCCAGCAGCTTAGACAGGGAAGAGACCCAGTACTTC. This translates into CASSLDREETQYF.

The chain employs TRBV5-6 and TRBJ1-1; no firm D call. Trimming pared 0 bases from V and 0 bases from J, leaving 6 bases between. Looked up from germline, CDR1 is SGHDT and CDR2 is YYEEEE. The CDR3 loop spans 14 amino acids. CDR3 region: CASSLGTLNTEAFF. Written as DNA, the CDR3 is TGTGCCAGCAGCTTGGGGACGCTGAACACTGAAGCTTTCTTT.

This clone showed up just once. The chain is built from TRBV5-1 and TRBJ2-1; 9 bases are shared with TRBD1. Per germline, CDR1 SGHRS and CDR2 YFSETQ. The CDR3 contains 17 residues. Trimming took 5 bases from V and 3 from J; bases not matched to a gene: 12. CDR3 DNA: TGCGCCAGCAGAACGAACACGGGGACAGGGATCTACAATGAGCAGTTCTTC. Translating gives CASRTNTGTGIYNEQFF.

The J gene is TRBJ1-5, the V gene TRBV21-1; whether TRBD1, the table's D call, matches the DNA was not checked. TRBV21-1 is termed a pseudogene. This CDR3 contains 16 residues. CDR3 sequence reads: CASSIPGQGENQPQHF. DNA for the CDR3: TGTGCCAGCAGCATCCCGGGACAGGGGGAAAATCAGCCCCAGCATTTT.

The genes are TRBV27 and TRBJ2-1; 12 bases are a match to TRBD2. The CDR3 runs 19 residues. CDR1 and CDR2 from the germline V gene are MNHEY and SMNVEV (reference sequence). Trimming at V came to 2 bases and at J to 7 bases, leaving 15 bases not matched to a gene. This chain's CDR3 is CASSLVRGASGRARNEQFF. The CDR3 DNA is TGTGCCAGCAGTTTAGTCAGGGGGGCTAGCGGGAGGGCCAGGAATGAGCAGTTCTTC.

The CDR3 sequence is CASSLSLRARGYTF. The DNA of the CDR3 is TGTGCCAGCAGTTTATCTCTCCGGGCGCGTGGCTACACCTTC. The rearrangement links TRBV27 to TRBJ1-2; D not certain. There are 14 residues in the CDR3. In germline, CDR1 is MNHEY, CDR2 SMNVEV (reference sequence). With 0 bases removed from V and 7 bases from J, the gap between germline ends came to 12 bases.

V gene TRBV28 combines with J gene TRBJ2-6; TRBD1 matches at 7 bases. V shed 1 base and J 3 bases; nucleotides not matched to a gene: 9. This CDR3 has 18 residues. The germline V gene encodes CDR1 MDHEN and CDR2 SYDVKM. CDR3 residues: CASSLSPGGTGGANVLTF. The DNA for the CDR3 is TGTGCCAGCAGTTTATCTCCAGGGGGTACGGGTGGGGCCAACGTCCTGACTTTC.

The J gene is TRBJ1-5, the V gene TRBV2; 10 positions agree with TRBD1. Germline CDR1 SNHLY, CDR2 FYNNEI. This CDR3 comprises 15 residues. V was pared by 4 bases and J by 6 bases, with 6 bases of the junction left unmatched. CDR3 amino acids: CASSGDRGYGQPQHF. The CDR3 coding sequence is TGTGCCAGCAGTGGGGACAGGGGATACGGTCAGCCCCAGCATTTT.

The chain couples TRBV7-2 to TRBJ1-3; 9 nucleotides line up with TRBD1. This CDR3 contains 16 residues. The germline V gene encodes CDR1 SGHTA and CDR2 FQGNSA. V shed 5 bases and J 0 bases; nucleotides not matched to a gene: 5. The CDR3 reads CASSTQGAGSGNTIYF. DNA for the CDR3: TGTGCCAGCAGCACACAGGGGGCCGGCTCTGGAAACACCATATATTTT.

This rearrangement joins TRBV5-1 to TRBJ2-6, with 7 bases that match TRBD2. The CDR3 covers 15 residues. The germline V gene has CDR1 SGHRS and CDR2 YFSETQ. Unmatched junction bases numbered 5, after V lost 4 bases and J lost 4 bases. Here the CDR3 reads CASSPSGVGANVLTF. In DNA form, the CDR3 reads TGCGCCAGCAGCCCGAGCGGGGTAGGGGCCAACGTCCTGACTTTC.

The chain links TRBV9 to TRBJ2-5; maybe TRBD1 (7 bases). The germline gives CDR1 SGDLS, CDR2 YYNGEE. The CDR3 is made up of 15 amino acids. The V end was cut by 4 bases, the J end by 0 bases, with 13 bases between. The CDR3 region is CASSPRGTDQETQYF. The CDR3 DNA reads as TGTGCCAGCAGCCCTCGGGGGACAGACCAAGAGACCCAGTACTTC.

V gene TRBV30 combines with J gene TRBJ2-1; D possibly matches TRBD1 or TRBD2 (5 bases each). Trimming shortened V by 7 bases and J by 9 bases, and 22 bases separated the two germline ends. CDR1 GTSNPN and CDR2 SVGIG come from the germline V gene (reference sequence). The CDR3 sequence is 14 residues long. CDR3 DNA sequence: TGTGCCTCTAAGACGGACTTTAAGGGGTTTGAGCAGTTCTTC. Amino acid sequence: CASKTDFKGFEQFF.

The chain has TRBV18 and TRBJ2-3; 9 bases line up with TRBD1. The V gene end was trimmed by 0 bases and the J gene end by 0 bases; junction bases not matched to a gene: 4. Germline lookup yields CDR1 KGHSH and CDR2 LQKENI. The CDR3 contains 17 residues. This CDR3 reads CASSPPFGTGSTDTQYF. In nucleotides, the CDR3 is TGTGCCAGCTCACCACCCTTTGGGACAGGGAGCACAGATACGCAGTATTTT.

The CDR3 bases are TGTGCCAGCAGAATCGACGGCTCTGGAAACACCATATATTTT. Encoded protein: CASRIDGSGNTIYF. The rearrangement joins TRBV6-5 to TRBJ1-3; no clear D. Trimming left V 6 bases short and J 0 bases short, with 9 bases between. The length of the CDR3 is 14 residues. Germline V gives CDR1 MNHEY, CDR2 SVGAGI.